This TCR beta chain was sequenced during a study of blood T cell repertoires in COVID-19. The overall study: Collection of acute and convalescent COVID-19 samples took place in the United States, Italy and Spain.

Germline CDR1 SNHLY, CDR2 FYNNEI. J lost 2 bases, V lost 2 bases, and 7 bases had no gene match. The CDR3 covers 16 residues. As originally analysed: Using reference gene primer amplification, nucleated cell counts were estimated. This table comes from immunoSEQ multiplex PCR, and its TCRdb copy is limited to in-frame clones, with some not included. V, J and clone size are those of that table, while D and trimming were read from the DNA. The sample holds roughly 62,000 clones; about four fifths are singletons and the top ten take 25%. The J gene is TRBJ2-7, the V gene TRBV2, with 9 bases matching TRBD1. This TCR was sampled from a human donor in a cohort sampled during active COVID-19. Sequencing used peripheral blood. The CDR3 reads CASSEWVGDRAYEQYF. CDR3 DNA: TGTGCCAGCAGTGAATGGGTTGGGGACAGGGCCTACGAGCAGTACTTC. The full variable domain, rest sourced from reference TRBV2 and TRBJ2-7, is EPEVTQTPSHQVTQMGQEVILRCVPISNHLYFYWYRQILGQKVEFLVSFYNNEISEKSEIFDDQFSVERPDGSNFTLKIRSTKLEDSAMYFCASSEWVGDRAYEQYFGPGTRLTVT.